One sample yielded the 29 T cell receptor beta chains listed below, sequenced in a study of T-cell memory formation after mild COVID-19. TCRdb passed the 5' RACE reads through MiXCR, listing each CDR3 protein once. The sample yields 550,000 to 600,000 distinct CDR3 sequences, 15% to 20% seen once. Source material: PBMCs or a T cell subset sorted from them (not recorded which). All receptors derive from an adult woman who had mild COVID-19 (a few samples of this study predate the infection). Cell type and time point are not known.

This clonotype was observed a few times. The chain is built from TRBV19 and TRBJ1-1, with D unresolved. Trimming removed 6 bases from V and 1 base from J, with 9 bases in between. The CDR3 totals 13 residues. Germline CDR1 and CDR2: LNHDA and SQIVND (reference sequence). CDR3 nucleotide sequence: TGTGCCAGTAGGCCGCGGGAGAACACTGAAGCTTTCTTT. It translates to CASRPRENTEAFF.

This clonotype was detected a few times. The chain carries TRBV20-1 and TRBJ2-3; D is perhaps TRBD1 or TRBD2 (6 bases each). V was clipped by 3 bases and J by 2 bases, with 12 bases between them. Germline V gives CDR1 DFQATT, CDR2 SNEGSKA (reference sequence). The CDR3 has 14 amino acids. The CDR3 nucleotides are TGCAGTGCTAGGAAGGGGGGATACACAGATACGCAGTATTTT. This gives the protein CSARKGGYTDTQYF.

This clonotype was detected only a few times. The genes are TRBV5-1 and TRBJ2-1; TRBD2 might be the D (6 bases). The CDR3 is 17 amino acids. With 0 bases removed from V and 8 bases from J, the gap between germline ends came to 21 bases. Germline V lookup: CDR1 SGHRS, CDR2 YFSETQ. The CDR3 protein is CASSLEPGLPLGDEQFF. The CDR3 nucleotides read TGCGCCAGCAGCTTGGAGCCGGGACTCCCACTTGGGGATGAGCAGTTCTTC. Supplemented by reference TRBV5-1 and TRBJ2-1, the full variable domain reads KAGVTQTPRYLIKTRGQQVTLSCSPISGHRSVSWYQQTPGQGLQFLFEYFSETQRNKGNFPGRFSGRQFSNSRSEMNVSTLELGDSALYLCASSLEPGLPLGDEQFFGPGTRLTVL.

This clonotype was observed a handful of times. The rearrangement uses TRBV5-6 and TRBJ1-5; 7 bases fit TRBD1. CDR3 size: 16 residues. Looked up from germline, CDR1 is SGHDT and CDR2 is YYEEEE. The junction had 9 bases not matched to a gene; V was cut back by 0 bases and J by 6 bases. The CDR3 loop is CASSLGVQGWVQPQHF. The CDR3 coding sequence is TGTGCCAGCAGCTTGGGGGTACAGGGGTGGGTTCAGCCCCAGCATTTT.

This clonotype was picked up many times. The CDR3 DNA is TGTGCCAGCAGCCCACTCCGGCCTAGCGGGGGGACTGAGCAGTTCTTC. Translated, it gives CASSPLRPSGGTEQFF. The rearrangement links TRBV5-4 to TRBJ2-1; TRBD2 matches 11 bases. The ends lost 4 bases at V and 9 bases at J; junction bases unmatched: 12. CDR1 and CDR2 from the germline V gene are SGHNT and YYREEE (reference sequence). This CDR3 comprises 16 residues.

Details on this clonotype: The junction does not match germline at one end; this may be a read error. This chain joins TRBV5-1 and TRBJ2-7; the match to TRBD2 covers 14 bases. The CDR3 length is 16 residues. Germline CDR1 reads SGHRS; CDR2 reads YFSETQ. CDR3 bases: TGCGCCAGCAGCTCGGGACTAGCGGGAGTAAACTACGAGCATTACTTC. Translation: CASSSGLAGVNYEHYF. The full variable domain, its missing parts supplied by reference TRBV5-1 and TRBJ2-7, is KAGVTQTPRYLIKTRGQQVTLSCSPISGHRSVSWYQQTPGQGLQFLFEYFSETQRNKGNFPGRFSGRQFSNSRSEMNVSTLELGDSALYLCASSSGLAGVNYEHYFGPGTRLTVT.

This clonotype was seen a few times. This rearrangement joins TRBV6-5 to TRBJ2-7, with 11 bases lining up with TRBD1. From germline, CDR1 is MNHEY and CDR2 SVGAGI. Germline trimming cut 6 bases from V and 5 bases from J; bases unmatched to any gene: 6. The CDR3 extends over 14 amino acids. The CDR3 DNA sequence: TGTGCCAGCAGCCTGGGACAGGGGGGCAACGAGCAGTACTTC. Amino acids: CASSLGQGGNEQYF.

Ten or more counts support this clonotype. V gene TRBV12-3 or TRBV12-4 combines with J gene TRBJ2-3; 9 nucleotides match TRBD2. This CDR3 is built from 15 residues. V lost 6 bases and J lost 7; bases outside the gene matches: 11. CDR3 sequence (DNA): TGTGCCAGCAGCCCCCCCGCGGGGGGGGACCATACGCAGTATTTT. Translated: CASSPPAGGDHTQYF.

As to this clonotype: A read error may account for a junction end that differs from germline. V usage is TRBV7-7 and J usage is TRBJ2-2, with 7 bases identical to TRBD1. The CDR3 contains 15 residues. From germline, CDR1 is SSHAT and CDR2 FNYEAQ (reference sequence). DNA for the CDR3: TGTGCTAGCAGCACCATACAGGGGCCCACCGGGGAGCTGTTTTTT. Encoded protein: CASSTIQGPTGELFF.

V usage is TRBV12-3 or TRBV12-4 and J usage is TRBJ1-1; 10 bases map to TRBD1. The V segment lost 6 bases and the J segment 9 bases; nucleotides outside the gene matches: 7. The CDR3 length is 13 residues. The CDR3 protein is CASSIPGQGKAFF. CDR3 coding DNA: TGTGCCAGCAGCATACCGGGACAGGGGAAAGCTTTCTTT.

The chain uses TRBV6-5 and TRBJ2-1, with TRBD2 as a possible D gene (6 bases). CDR1 MNHEY and CDR2 SVGAGI come from the germline V gene. The CDR3 is made up of 16 amino acids. V lost 6 bases to trimming and J lost 0 bases, with 15 bases between them. The CDR3 is CASRDELASSYNEQFF. The CDR3 DNA reads TGTGCCAGCAGAGATGAACTAGCCTCCTCCTACAATGAGCAGTTCTTC.

This clonotype was counted ten times or more. The rearrangement uses TRBV5-1 and TRBJ2-3; D gene unclear. CDR3 size: 16 residues. Germline V gene data show CDR1 as SGHRS and CDR2 as YFSETQ. Trimming shortened V by 0 bases and J by 2 bases, and 13 bases separated the two germline ends. The CDR3 loop is CASSLVLTKYTDTQYF. Here the CDR3 DNA reads TGCGCCAGCAGCTTGGTCTTGACGAAATACACAGATACGCAGTATTTT.

A few counts support this clonotype. This chain connects TRBV4-2 to TRBJ2-1; D is possibly TRBD2 (6 bases). The CDR3 is 15 amino acids. Trimming stripped 7 bases from V and 0 bases from J, with 13 bases between. The germline gives CDR1 LGHNA, CDR2 YNFKEQ. Written as DNA, the CDR3 is TGTGCCAGCAAGCCTAGCGTAAGCTCCTACAATGAGCAGTTCTTC. The encoded protein is CASKPSVSSYNEQFF.

This clonotype was observed a handful of times. J is TRBJ2-7 and V is TRBV24-1; 9 bases match TRBD1. There are 14 residues in the CDR3. V dropped 7 bases and J dropped 2; count of bases not matched to a gene: 5. CDR1 is KGHDR, CDR2 SFDVKD, per germline. The CDR3 sequence is CATSPRDRAYEQYF. For the CDR3, the DNA is TGTGCCACCAGCCCCCGGGACAGGGCCTACGAGCAGTACTTC.

CDR3 sequence: CASSPGTGVSEQYF. The DNA of the CDR3 is TGTGCCAGCAGCCCCGGGACAGGGGTTAGCGAGCAGTACTTC. The V call is TRBV13, the J call TRBJ2-7; 10 nucleotides agree with TRBD1. CDR1 and CDR2 from the germline V gene are PRHDT and FYEKMQ (reference sequence). The CDR3 loop spans 14 amino acids. J was trimmed by 6 bases and V by 5 bases; bases with no gene match: 7.

The chain employs TRBV5-4 and TRBJ1-2, with D tentatively TRBD1 (6 bases). The CDR3 has 15 amino acids. Germline CDR1 and CDR2: SGHNT and YYREEE (reference sequence). Trimming took off 6 bases at V and 5 bases at J, with 20 bases between the two ends. CDR3 DNA sequence: TGTGCCAGCATCCTGGACAGTCGGGAGGGGTATGGCTACACCTTC. It specifies CASILDSREGYGYTF.

This clonotype was seen more than once but under ten times. The chain is built from TRBV9 and TRBJ1-2; the D is unclear. The length of the CDR3 is 13 residues. Germline CDR1 reads SGDLS; CDR2 reads YYNGEE. V lost 3 bases and J lost 7, with 13 bases in between. The chain's CDR3 is CASSATSSGGYTF. The CDR3 region has the DNA TGTGCCAGCAGCGCAACCTCCTCGGGTGGCTACACCTTC.

This sequence joins TRBV9 and TRBJ2-2; D may correspond to TRBD1 or TRBD2 (6 bases each). CDR1 and CDR2 from the germline V gene are SGDLS and YYNGEE. CDR3 length equals 14 residues. V lost 3 bases, J lost 6 bases, and 12 bases lay in between. The CDR3 protein is CASSALRGAGELFF. The CDR3 bases are TGTGCCAGCAGCGCCTTAAGGGGGGCCGGGGAGCTGTTTTTT.

There are a few counts of this clonotype. The chain employs TRBV7-6 and TRBJ1-2, with D perhaps matching TRBD1 (6 bases). Germline V CDR1 and CDR2: SGHVS, FNYEAQ. V lost 6 bases to trimming and J lost 8 bases, with 16 bases between them. The CDR3 covers 13 residues. The CDR3 sequence is CASSSPTQGGYTF. In nucleotides, the CDR3 is TGTGCCAGCAGTTCTCCGACCCAGGGGGGCTACACCTTC.

This clonotype has a handful of counts. V is TRBV5-6 and J is TRBJ1-2; D remains unclear. With 6 bases removed from V and 2 bases from J, the gap between germline ends came to 17 bases. Germline CDR1 is SGHDT and CDR2 is YYEEEE. The CDR3 totals 15 residues. This chain's CDR3 is CASTRLTRWNYGYTF. DNA for the CDR3: TGTGCCAGCACCCGCTTAACCCGGTGGAACTATGGCTACACCTTC. The variable domain in full, completed from reference TRBV5-6 and TRBJ1-2, reads DAGVTQSPTHLIKTRGQQVTLRCSPKSGHDTVSWYQQALGQGPQFIFQYYEEEERQRGNFPDRFSGHQFPNYSSELNVNALLLGDSALYLCASTRLTRWNYGYTFGSGTRLTVV.

The rearrangement uses TRBV5-1 and TRBJ1-2; TRBD1 agrees at 7 bases. V gave up 0 bases and J gave up 4 bases; unmatched junction bases: 6. Germline CDR1 reads SGHRS; CDR2 reads YFSETQ. This CDR3 spans 15 amino acids. The CDR3 sequence: CASSLGTGDLYGYTF. In DNA form, the CDR3 reads TGCGCCAGCAGCTTGGGGACAGGCGACCTCTATGGCTACACCTTC.

This clonotype was seen ten or more times. The chain joins TRBV2 to TRBJ1-1; D perhaps matches TRBD1 (5 bases). The CDR3 is 12 amino acids. V dropped 7 bases and J dropped 0 bases, with 6 bases sitting between them. The germline V gene has CDR1 SNHLY and CDR2 FYNNEI. The CDR3 bases are TGTGCCAGCATGACAGTGAACACTGAAGCTTTCTTT. It codes for CASMTVNTEAFF. The complete variable domain, with remaining parts taken from reference TRBV2 and TRBJ1-1, reads EPEVTQTPSHQVTQMGQEVILRCVPISNHLYFYWYRQILGQKVEFLVSFYNNEISEKSEIFDDQFSVERPDGSNFTLKIRSTKLEDSAMYFCASMTVNTEAFFGQGTRLTVV.

The chain links TRBV24-1 to TRBJ2-1; D uncertain. V was cut by 3 bases and J by 7 bases, with 6 bases left in between. The germline gives CDR1 KGHDR, CDR2 SFDVKD. This CDR3 spans 12 amino acids. CDR3 sequence: CATSDRVNEQFF. The CDR3 nucleotides read TGTGCCACCAGTGATCGGGTGAATGAGCAGTTCTTC.

V and J are TRBV7-9 and TRBJ1-4; no firm D call. V gave up 3 bases and J gave up 14 bases, with 16 bases separating them. Germline V gives CDR1 SEHNR, CDR2 FQNEAQ (reference sequence). The CDR3 is made up of 13 amino acids. CDR3 sequence reads: CASSFELPGVLFF. The CDR3, as DNA: TGTGCCAGCAGCTTTGAACTCCCGGGTGTGCTGTTTTTT.

This clonotype has only a few counts. The CDR3 loop is CASSRDRRTDTQYF. The CDR3 DNA reads as TGTGCCAGCAGTAGGGACAGACGCACAGATACGCAGTATTTT. The chain uses TRBV2 and TRBJ2-3; 7 nucleotides match TRBD1. Germline V gene lookup returns CDR1 SNHLY and CDR2 FYNNEI. The CDR3 has 14 amino acids. Trimming took 5 bases from V and 1 from J; bases not matched to a gene: 3. The full variable domain, its missing parts supplied by reference TRBV2 and TRBJ2-3, is EPEVTQTPSHQVTQMGQEVILRCVPISNHLYFYWYRQILGQKVEFLVSFYNNEISEKSEIFDDQFSVERPDGSNFTLKIRSTKLEDSAMYFCASSRDRRTDTQYFGPGTRLTVL.

The chain combines TRBV4-3 with TRBJ2-7; 7 positions match TRBD2. From germline, CDR1 is LGHNA and CDR2 YSLEER. Unmatched junction bases numbered 5, after V lost 0 bases and J lost 6 bases. This CDR3 is 14 amino acids long. The CDR3 DNA is TGCGCCAGCAGCCAAGAGCGGGGGAGGCTCGAGCAGTACTTC. It encodes CASSQERGRLEQYF.

This sequence joins TRBV5-1 and TRBJ2-1; no clear D gene. The CDR3 sequence is 15 residues long. Germline CDR1 SGHRS, CDR2 YFSETQ. Trimming cost V 0 bases and J 0 bases, with 7 bases left between them. The CDR3 DNA sequence: TGCGCCAGCAGCTTGGAGCTACTCTCCTACAATGAGCAGTTCTTC. The encoded protein is CASSLELLSYNEQFF.

The V and J genes are TRBV4-2 and TRBJ1-1; the D is unclear. Germline lookup yields CDR1 LGHNA and CDR2 YNFKEQ. V was shortened by 1 base and J by 1 base, with 10 bases between the two germline ends. This CDR3 comprises 15 residues. CDR3 protein: CASSQVLGKNTEAFF. The CDR3 DNA sequence: TGTGCCAGCAGCCAAGTCCTAGGAAAGAACACTGAAGCTTTCTTT.

This clonotype came up a few times. The chain joins TRBV9 to TRBJ1-3; TRBD1 matches at 7 bases. The CDR3 is 16 residues long. Germline-derived CDR1 and CDR2 are SGDLS and YYNGEE. The ends lost 2 bases at V and 4 bases at J; junction bases unmatched: 9. For the CDR3, the DNA is TGTGCCAGCAGCGTGGAACAGGGGCTCCCCGGAAACACCATATATTTT. Residues: CASSVEQGLPGNTIYF.